The next 31 T cell receptor beta chains were all read from a single sample in a study of T cell repertoires in cytomegalovirus infection. TCRdb re-called the reads through MiXCR, storing one row per CDR3 protein. Counted here are hundreds of thousands of distinct CDR3 sequences, around 30% occurring once; the ten biggest clones make up approximately 18%. No antigens are known for them. Sequenced material: cultured PBMCs, taken from culture after CMV antigen stimulation. These receptors were obtained from a human donor in good health (CMV status not recorded). Some clones in this sample may be carry-over from other donors' samples.

The chain couples TRBV12-3 or TRBV12-4 to TRBJ1-5, with unresolved D. CDR3 length: 12 amino acids. The ends were cut back, 7 bases at V and 5 bases at J, with 9 bases in the middle. For the CDR3, the DNA is TGTGCCAGCACCTTCGAAGATCAGCCCCAGCATTTT. Protein sequence: CASTFEDQPQHF.

This clonotype was recorded a few times. The chain carries TRBV6-1 and TRBJ2-3; D not resolved. Germline V lookup: CDR1 MNHNS, CDR2 SASEGT. The CDR3 runs to 13 residues. The V end lost 4 bases, the J end lost 0 bases, and 5 bases lay between the germline ends. The CDR3 loop is CASSGESTDTQYF. CDR3 nucleotides: TGTGCCAGCAGTGGGGAAAGCACAGATACGCAGTATTTT.

The V and J genes are TRBV10-3 and TRBJ2-2; tentatively, D is TRBD2 (5 bases). Germline V gene sequence: CDR1 ENHRY, CDR2 SYGVKD. This CDR3 has 16 amino acids. Trimming pared 5 bases from V and 2 bases from J, leaving 15 bases between. CDR3 in amino acids: CAISKSLGRNTGELFF. In DNA, the CDR3 is TGTGCCATCAGTAAAAGCTTGGGGAGAAACACCGGGGAGCTGTTTTTT.

V is TRBV13 and J is TRBJ1-6; tentative D call: TRBD1 (5 bases). The CDR3 covers 14 residues. Trimming shortened V by 0 bases and J by 14 bases, and 14 bases separated the two germline ends. Germline lookup yields CDR1 PRHDT and CDR2 FYEKMQ (reference sequence). CDR3: CASSLGPQGWTLHF. The DNA of the CDR3 is TGTGCCAGCAGCTTAGGCCCCCAGGGATGGACCCTCCACTTT.

This clonotype appeared a few times. This sequence joins TRBV7-2 and TRBJ2-1; the match to TRBD1 covers 11 bases. Trimming removed 1 base from V and 6 bases from J; junction bases left unmatched: 5. Germline assignment: CDR1 SGHTA and CDR2 FQGNSA. The CDR3 covers 16 residues. CDR3 sequence reads: CASSLGGGTGGNEQFF. CDR3 bases: TGTGCCAGCAGCTTAGGTGGAGGGACAGGGGGCAATGAGCAGTTCTTC.

This clonotype was detected only a few times. V is TRBV2 and J is TRBJ1-2; weak D call: TRBD1 (6 bases). The germline gives CDR1 SNHLY, CDR2 FYNNEI. This CDR3 is built from 16 residues. Trimming pared 4 bases from V and 3 bases from J, leaving 18 bases between. This chain's CDR3 is CASSGFRGALYYGYTF. CDR3 bases: TGTGCCAGCAGTGGGTTTCGGGGGGCGCTTTACTATGGCTACACCTTC.

There are a few counts of this clonotype. This chain joins TRBV28 and TRBJ2-1; no definite D call. The V end was cut by 6 bases, the J end by 5 bases, with 5 bases between. Germline CDR1 is MDHEN and CDR2 is SYDVKM. This CDR3 spans 11 amino acids. The CDR3 bases are TGTGCCAGCAGGCTGAACAATGAGCAGTTCTTC. Amino acids: CASRLNNEQFF.

The chain links TRBV12-3 or TRBV12-4 to TRBJ2-1, with no clear D. The CDR3 loop spans 15 amino acids. V dropped 5 bases and J dropped 3 bases, with 14 bases sitting between them. CDR3 sequence reads: CASSTLHRNYNEQFF. The CDR3 DNA reads as TGTGCCAGCAGTACCTTGCACCGAAACTACAATGAGCAGTTCTTC.

The chain joins TRBV27 to TRBJ1-6; 7 bases agree with TRBD1. CDR3 length: 14 amino acids. Losses at the gene ends were 3 bases for V and 7 bases for J; bases not matched to a gene: 3. The germline V gene has CDR1 MNHEY and CDR2 SMNVEV (reference sequence). Here the CDR3 DNA reads TGTGCCAGCAGTTTCGGGACAGAGAATTCACCCCTCCACTTT. Translated: CASSFGTENSPLHF.

This clonotype was counted once. The J gene is TRBJ2-7, the V gene TRBV7-2; D not certain. Germline CDR1 is SGHTA and CDR2 is FQGNSA. Trimming removed 1 base from V and 1 base from J, with 8 bases in between. The CDR3 totals 14 residues. The CDR3 protein is CASSLGVTSYEQYF. The DNA of the CDR3 is TGTGCCAGCAGCTTAGGGGTCACTTCCTACGAGCAGTACTTC.

DNA for the CDR3: TGTGCCTCAACGGACAGGGGCCAAGAGACCCAGTACTTC. Protein: CASTDRGQETQYF. The chain uses TRBV2 and TRBJ2-5; 9 positions match TRBD1. The CDR3 loop spans 13 amino acids. Unmatched junction bases numbered 5, after V lost 11 bases and J lost 1 base. Germline V gene lookup returns CDR1 SNHLY and CDR2 FYNNEI.

This clonotype was found many times. This rearrangement joins TRBV7-9 to TRBJ2-1; 8 bases map to TRBD2. Germline V gene data show CDR1 as SEHNR and CDR2 as FQNEAQ (reference sequence). The CDR3 runs 16 residues. The V gene end was trimmed by 5 bases and the J gene end by 1 base; junction bases not matched to a gene: 7. This CDR3 reads CASSPSTSGSYNEQFF. CDR3 nucleotide sequence: TGTGCCAGCAGCCCCTCAACTAGCGGATCCTACAATGAGCAGTTCTTC.

This clonotype was detected a few times. The chain recombines TRBV6-1 with TRBJ1-5; 12 bases fit TRBD1. CDR3 length: 17 amino acids. V lost 10 bases to trimming and J lost 3 bases; unmatched junction nucleotides: 13. Germline-derived CDR1 and CDR2 are MNHNS and SASEGT. The CDR3 protein is CATGDRGLLALNQPQHF. The CDR3 DNA is TGTGCCACAGGGGACAGGGGGCTGTTGGCCCTCAATCAGCCCCAGCATTTT.

V and J are TRBV7-9 and TRBJ2-3, with 8 bases matching TRBD2. The ends lost 3 bases at V and 2 bases at J; junction bases unmatched: 10. The CDR3 sequence is 17 residues long. From germline, CDR1 is SEHNR and CDR2 FQNEAQ (reference sequence). This CDR3 is CASSLSISAGATDTQYF. CDR3 DNA sequence: TGTGCCAGCAGCTTGTCAATATCAGCGGGAGCCACAGATACGCAGTATTTT.

The genes are TRBV7-2 and TRBJ2-5; tentative D call: TRBD1 (5 bases). Germline V gives CDR1 SGHTA, CDR2 FQGNSA. V lost 1 base to trimming and J lost 5 bases, with 17 bases between them. The CDR3 totals 16 residues. CDR3 region: CASSLGETVIGETQYF. DNA for the CDR3: TGTGCCAGCAGCTTAGGAGAGACAGTTATCGGGGAGACCCAGTACTTC. The full variable domain, with the rest looked up from reference TRBV7-2 and TRBJ2-5, is GAGVSQSPSNKVTEKGKDVELRCDPISGHTALYWYRQSLGQGLEFLIYFQGNSAPDKSGLPSDRFSAERTGGSVSTLTIQRTQQEDSAVYLCASSLGETVIGETQYFGPGTRLLVL.

This clonotype was detected a few times. The chain recombines TRBV11-2 with TRBJ2-1, with unresolved D. Germline CDR1 SGHAT, CDR2 FQNNGV. The germline V and J ends were trimmed by 6 bases and 6 bases, with 12 bases remaining between them. The CDR3 has 13 amino acids. In DNA, the CDR3 is TGTGCCAGCAGTCTAGGAGAGGCCAATGAGCAGTTCTTC. This gives the protein CASSLGEANEQFF.

Only a few counts were recorded for this clonotype. The chain combines TRBV7-9 with TRBJ2-2, with 11 nucleotides matching TRBD2. Germline V gives CDR1 SEHNR, CDR2 FQNEAQ (reference sequence). This CDR3 region has 16 residues. V lost 5 bases and J lost 1; bases outside the gene matches: 3. The CDR3 sequence: CASSRTSGRNTGELFF. CDR3 nucleotide sequence: TGTGCCAGCAGCCGCACTAGCGGGAGGAACACCGGGGAGCTGTTTTTT.

This clonotype was counted a few times. The V call is TRBV7-2, the J call TRBJ2-3, with D unresolved. Trimming removed 5 bases at V and 0 bases at J, with 15 bases between. CDR1 is SGHTA and CDR2 is FQGNSA in the germline V gene. The CDR3 runs to 16 residues. CDR3 in DNA: TGTGCCAGCAGCCCTACCCCGACATTTAGCACAGATACGCAGTATTTT. Translation gives CASSPTPTFSTDTQYF.

With respect to this clonotype: A much more abundant neighbour one base away suggests this may be a read error. This chain joins TRBV20-1 and TRBJ2-7; 7 nucleotides align to TRBD2. J lost 5 bases, V lost 0 bases, and 10 bases had no gene match. From germline, CDR1 is DFQATT and CDR2 SNEGSKA (reference sequence). The CDR3 runs 15 residues. Written as DNA, the CDR3 is TGCAGTGCTAGAGATCAAGGGAGGGTTAAGGACGAGCAGTACTTC. This gives the protein CSARDQGRVKDEQYF.

The chain recombines TRBV4-1 with TRBJ2-2; 7 nucleotides agree with TRBD1. Looked up from germline, CDR1 is MGHRA and CDR2 is YSYEKL. The ends lost 0 bases at V and 8 bases at J; junction bases unmatched: 6. This CDR3 is built from 15 residues. The CDR3: CASSQDQGVWGELFF. CDR3 nucleotide sequence: TGCGCCAGCAGCCAAGATCAGGGGGTATGGGGGGAGCTGTTTTTT.

This clonotype showed up just a few times. CDR3 loop: CASTPRPDTQYF. The DNA for the CDR3 is TGTGCCAGTACTCCGAGACCAGATACGCAGTATTTT. The chain couples TRBV19 to TRBJ2-3; D is undetermined. V dropped 7 bases and J dropped 4 bases, with 9 bases sitting between them. The length of the CDR3 is 12 residues. Germline V gene lookup returns CDR1 LNHDA and CDR2 SQIVND (reference sequence).

The chain employs TRBV12-3 or TRBV12-4 and TRBJ2-5; TRBD1 agrees at 11 bases. The CDR3 runs to 14 residues. V shed 5 bases, J shed 6 bases, and the junction held 5 bases outside the gene matches. The CDR3 reads CASSQGQGAKTQYF. The CDR3 bases are TGTGCCAGCAGTCAAGGACAGGGGGCTAAGACCCAGTACTTC.

This rearrangement joins TRBV7-8 to TRBJ2-7; the match to TRBD2 covers 8 bases. The CDR3 sequence is 13 residues long. The germline CDR1 and CDR2 sequences are SGHVS and FQNEAQ. J was trimmed by 7 bases and V by 1 base; bases with no gene match: 3. The CDR3: CASSLDRGGEQYF. As DNA, the CDR3 is TGTGCCAGCAGCTTAGATCGGGGGGGAGAGCAGTACTTC.

A few counts support this clonotype. V is TRBV12-3 or TRBV12-4 and J is TRBJ1-1; maybe TRBD1 (6 bases). Trimming took off 3 bases at V and 1 base at J, with 9 bases between the two ends. This CDR3 comprises 14 residues. The CDR3 coding sequence is TGTGCCAGCAGTTTCCCAGGGGAGAACACTGAAGCTTTCTTT. This encodes CASSFPGENTEAFF.

The chain joins TRBV19 to TRBJ1-5; possible D gene TRBD1, 6 bases. V was pared by 4 bases and J by 0 bases, with 22 bases between. This CDR3 is built from 19 residues. The germline gives CDR1 LNHDA, CDR2 SQIVND (reference sequence). In DNA, the CDR3 is TGTGCCAGTAGTAAAGAAACCGGGACACTTCTTTATAGCAATCAGCCCCAGCATTTT. Protein sequence: CASSKETGTLLYSNQPQHF. Full variable domain (outside the CDR3, taken from reference TRBV19 and TRBJ1-5): DGGITQSPKYLFRKEGQNVTLSCEQNLNHDAMYWYRQDPGQGLRLIYYSQIVNDFQKGDIAEGYSVSREKKESFPLTVTSAQKNPTAFYLCASSKETGTLLYSNQPQHFGDGTRLSIL.

The V and J genes are TRBV6-2 or TRBV6-3 and TRBJ2-1, with D perhaps TRBD1 (6 bases). V was clipped by 3 bases and J by 5 bases, with 11 bases between them. This CDR3 region has 14 residues. Germline V lookup: CDR1 MNHEY, CDR2 SVGEGT. CDR3 loop: CASSYRGDNNEQFF. CDR3 coding DNA: TGTGCCAGCAGTTATAGAGGGGACAACAATGAGCAGTTCTTC.

This clonotype was counted a few times. The chain links TRBV15 to TRBJ1-1; the D is unclear. This CDR3 region has 15 residues. The V end was cut by 2 bases, the J end by 5 bases, with 15 bases between. CDR1 is LNHNV and CDR2 is YYDKDF in the germline V gene (reference sequence). The CDR3 DNA reads as TGTGCCACCAGCAGACTGGCAGCTGGGAAAACTGAAGCTTTCTTT. Translating gives CATSRLAAGKTEAFF.

In this sample, this clonotype turned up a few times. This chain uses TRBV15 with TRBJ1-1; tentative D call: TRBD1 (5 bases). The ends were cut back, 5 bases at V and 4 bases at J, with 17 bases in the middle. CDR1 and CDR2 (germline): LNHNV, YYDKDF (reference sequence). The CDR3 totals 15 residues. The CDR3 is CATSSHSPGGTEAFF. CDR3 nucleotide sequence: TGTGCCACCAGCTCTCATTCCCCGGGGGGCACTGAAGCTTTCTTT.

The gene calls are TRBV11-2 and TRBJ2-3; perhaps D is TRBD1 or TRBD2 (6 bases each). With 5 bases removed from V and 2 bases from J, the gap between germline ends came to 14 bases. CDR1 is SGHAT, CDR2 FQNNGV, per germline. The CDR3 contains 15 residues. The CDR3 here is CASSRRGQSTDTQYF. The CDR3 region has the DNA TGTGCCAGCAGCCGTCGGGGGCAGTCCACAGATACGCAGTATTTT. The full variable domain, completed using reference TRBV11-2 and TRBJ2-3, is EAGVAQSPRYKIIEKRQSVAFWCNPISGHATLYWYQQILGQGPKLLIQFQNNGVVDDSQLPKDRFSAERLKGVDSTLKIQPAKLEDSAVYLCASSRRGQSTDTQYFGPGTRLTVL.

This clonotype was counted between two and nine times. V usage is TRBV20-1 and J usage is TRBJ1-1, with D maybe TRBD1 (6 bases). Trimming pared 1 base from V and 0 bases from J, leaving 6 bases between. The CDR3 loop spans 13 amino acids. Germline loops: CDR1 DFQATT, CDR2 SNEGSKA (reference sequence). CDR3 nucleotide sequence: TGCAGTGCTAGAGGGGACATGAACACTGAAGCTTTCTTT. The encoded protein is CSARGDMNTEAFF.

This clonotype was found a few times. This chain links TRBV4-1 with TRBJ1-1; maybe TRBD1 (6 bases). The germline V gene has CDR1 MGHRA and CDR2 YSYEKL. There are 15 residues in the CDR3. The germline V and J ends were trimmed by 4 bases and 5 bases, with 17 bases remaining between them. DNA of the CDR3: TGCGCCAGCAGCCTTACCGGGGGCGCAGGGACTGAAGCTTTCTTT. This gives the protein CASSLTGGAGTEAFF.